This T cell receptor (beta chain) was found in a study of blood T cells in healthy people across ages. Isolation per sample recovered at least 7 million PBMCs. With each sample, at least 5 micrograms of total RNA were extracted. Germline CDR1 SEHNR, CDR2 FQNEAQ (reference sequence). V trimming: 5 bases; J trimming: 7 bases; junction bases outside the gene matches: 6. This CDR3 is 14 amino acids long. The authors ran a second PCR of roughly 6 to 12 cycles using a sample-barcoded 5' primer and a J-beta primer mix. Through a template-switch adaptor with 12 random nucleotides, each cDNA molecule received a tag. Sequencing recovered at least 2.5 million CDR3-containing paired-end reads from each sample. TCRdb independently ran MiXCR on the 5' RACE reads; one entry per CDR3 protein. The profile shows hundreds of thousands of distinct CDR3 sequences, about 52% of them singletons. There are a few counts of this clonotype.

The receptor was derived from a woman aged 60-75 years in good health. This chain joins TRBV7-9 and TRBJ1-4, with TRBD1 matching over 8 bases. Material: blood. The CDR3 bases are TGTGCCAGCAGCCCGGACAGGGTGGGTGAAAAACTGTTTTTT. Translated, it gives CASSPDRVGEKLFF.